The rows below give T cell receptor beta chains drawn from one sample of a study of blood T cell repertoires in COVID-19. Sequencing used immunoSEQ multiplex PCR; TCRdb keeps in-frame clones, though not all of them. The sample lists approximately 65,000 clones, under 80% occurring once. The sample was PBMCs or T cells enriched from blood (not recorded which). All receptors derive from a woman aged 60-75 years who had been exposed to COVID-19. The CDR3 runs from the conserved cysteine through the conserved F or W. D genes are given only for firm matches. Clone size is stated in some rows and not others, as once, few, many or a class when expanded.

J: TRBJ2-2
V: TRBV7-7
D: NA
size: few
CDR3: CASSASLGRTGELFF
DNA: TGTGCTAGCAGCGCATCGCTTGGGAGGACCGGGGAGCTGTTTTTT

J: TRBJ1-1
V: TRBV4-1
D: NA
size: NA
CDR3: CASSQAVLGNTEAFF
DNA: TGCGCCAGCAGCCAGGCGGTCCTTGGGAACACTGAAGCTTTCTTT

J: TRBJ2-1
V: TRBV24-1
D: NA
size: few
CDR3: CATSEASVNEQFF
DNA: TGTGCCACCAGTGAAGCTAGCGTGAATGAGCAGTTCTTC

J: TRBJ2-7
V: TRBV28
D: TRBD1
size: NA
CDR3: CASFTGGWSEQYF
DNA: TGTGCCAGCTTCACAGGGGGTTGGTCGGAGCAGTACTTC

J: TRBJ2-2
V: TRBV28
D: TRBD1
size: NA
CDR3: CATLQGVYTGELFF
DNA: TGTGCCACACTACAGGGGGTCTACACCGGGGAGCTGTTTTTT

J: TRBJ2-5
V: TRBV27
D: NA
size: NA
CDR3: CASSYHRAETQYF
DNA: TGTGCCAGCAGTTACCACAGGGCAGAGACCCAGTACTTC

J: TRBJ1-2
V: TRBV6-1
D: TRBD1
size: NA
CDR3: CASSEKTGPNYGYTF
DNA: TGTGCCAGCAGTGAAAAGACAGGGCCTAACTATGGCTACACCTTC

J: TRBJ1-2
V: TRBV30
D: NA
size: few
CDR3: CAWSGSDYYGYTF
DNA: TGTGCCTGGAGTGGGTCAGACTACTATGGCTACACCTTC

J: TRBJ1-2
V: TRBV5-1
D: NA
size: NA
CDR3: CASSLATSVGLYGYTF
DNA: TGCGCCAGCAGCTTGGCTACGTCGGTGGGCCTCTATGGCTACACCTTC

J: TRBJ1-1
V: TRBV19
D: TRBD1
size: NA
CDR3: CASKDRGRVDTEAFF
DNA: TGTGCCAGTAAGGACAGGGGGCGAGTCGACACTGAAGCTTTCTTT

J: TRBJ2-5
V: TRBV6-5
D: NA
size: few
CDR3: CASSYTGAGTQYF
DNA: TGTGCCAGCAGTTACACTGGTGCTGGGACCCAGTACTTC

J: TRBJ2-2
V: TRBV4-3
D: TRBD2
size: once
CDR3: CASSKEVGGRYTGELFF
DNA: TGCGCCAGCAGCAAAGAGGTCGGCGGGAGGTACACCGGGGAGCTGTTTTTT

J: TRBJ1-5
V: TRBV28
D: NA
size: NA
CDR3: CASSSPPTMAGPGAQHF
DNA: TGTGCCAGCAGTTCCCCACCTACGATGGCGGGGCCCGGGGCCCAGCATTTT

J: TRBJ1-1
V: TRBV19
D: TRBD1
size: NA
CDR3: CASSIGGTGNTEAFF
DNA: TGTGCCAGTAGTATAGGCGGGACAGGGAACACTGAAGCTTTCTTT

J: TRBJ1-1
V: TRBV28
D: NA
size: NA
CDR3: CASGAGAMNTEAFF
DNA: TGTGCCAGCGGGGCAGGGGCCATGAACACTGAAGCTTTCTTT

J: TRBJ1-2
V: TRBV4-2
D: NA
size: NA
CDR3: CASSQTGHVDGYTF
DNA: TGTGCCAGCAGCCAAACGGGACACGTTGATGGCTACACCTTC

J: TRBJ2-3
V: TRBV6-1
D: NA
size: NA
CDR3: CASSETVDSTDTQYF
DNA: TGTGCCAGCAGTGAAACAGTGGATAGCACAGATACGCAGTATTTT

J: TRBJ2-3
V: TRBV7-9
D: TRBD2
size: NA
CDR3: CASSRTSARDTQYF
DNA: TGTGCCAGCAGCCGGACTAGTGCCCGAGATACGCAGTATTTT

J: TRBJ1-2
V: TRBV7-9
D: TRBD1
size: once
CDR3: CASSRDRGRVYGYTF
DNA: TGTGCCAGCAGCAGGGACAGGGGGCGCGTCTATGGCTACACCTTC

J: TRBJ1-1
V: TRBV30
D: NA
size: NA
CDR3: CAWAIQENTEAFF
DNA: TGTGCCTGGGCAATCCAGGAAAACACTGAAGCTTTCTTT